This T cell receptor (beta chain) was recovered during a study of T cell responses to AZD1222 COVID-19 vaccine. This clone ranks as medium-sized. As yet, its antigen is unknown. Clones were sequenced by immunoSEQ multiplex PCR, and TCRdb holds only the in-frame ones, with some missing. This sample yields some 86,000 clones, of which more than 70% are seen a single time; about 7.1% belongs to the top ten. This CDR3 spans 17 amino acids. Germline V lookup: CDR1 KGHSH, CDR2 LQKENI. Trimming removed 3 bases from V and 2 bases from J, with 19 bases in between. Study outcomes and limitations: There were vaccine-associated CD4 TCRs across spike, dominant at 160-218 and 743-854. Donors in the cohort were predominantly white British and more often female, and clonal diversity was possibly underestimated. Only 6 or 7 individuals given AZD1222 were seropositive at baseline. Repertoire sampling was restricted to post-peak T cell response timepoints.

The gene calls are TRBV18 and TRBJ2-5; D may be TRBD2 (6 bases). This sample comprised peripheral blood, obtained 28 days after the second AZD1222 dose. The TCR was taken from an adult who received the AZD1222 COVID-19 vaccine. This chain's CDR3 is CASSPTVEGRGQETQYF. The CDR3 DNA follows: TGTGCCAGCTCACCGACGGTGGAGGGGCGCGGACAAGAGACCCAGTACTTC.